A single sample is the source of the 18 T cell receptor beta chains below, sequenced in a study of T-cell reconstitution after alpha-beta-depleted transplantation in children (dated by TCRdb to the mid-2010s). Libraries were prepared through PCR. TCRdb records Illumina HiSeq 2500 as the sequencer. Molecular barcoding was employed in the preparation of TCR libraries, with unique molecular identifiers being used to normalize TCRbeta repertoire quantification. TCRdb trimmed public reads at Q25 via fastp, called clones via MiXCR and kept in-frame beta chains. All rows with the same CDR3 protein become a single entry with the most common DNA and genes. Present in this sample are 150,000 to 200,000 distinct CDR3 sequences, roughly 11% of which were seen just once. The top ten constitute over 10% of the sample. The treatment or condition label on this specimen signifies: allogeneic hematopoietic cell transplantation with graft depleted of TCRalphabeta T cells and CD19 B cells.

The source material was PBMCs, sampled before TCRalphabeta/CD19-depleted stem cell transplant. Receptor source: a boy under 10 years old with acute myeloid leukemia, due to receive a stem cell transplant.

The J gene is TRBJ1-1, the V gene TRBV7-9; 8 bases map to TRBD1. Unmatched junction bases numbered 9, after V lost 5 bases and J lost 1 base. This CDR3 spans 16 amino acids. The germline V gene encodes CDR1 SEHNR and CDR2 FQNEAQ (reference sequence). CDR3 in amino acids: CASSLGTGDGNTEAFF. CDR3 nucleotide sequence: TGTGCCAGCAGCCTCGGGACAGGCGACGGGAACACTGAAGCTTTCTTT.

The sample holds many counts of this clonotype. The chain carries TRBV15 and TRBJ1-1, with 8 bases aligning to TRBD1. V lost 0 bases to trimming and J lost 0 bases; unmatched junction nucleotides: 3. Germline V gene data show CDR1 as LNHNV and CDR2 as YYDKDF (reference sequence). This CDR3 is built from 16 residues. CDR3 nucleotides: TGTGCCACCAGCAGAGACCGGGACAGGTTGAACACTGAAGCTTTCTTT. Its protein product is CATSRDRDRLNTEAFF.

This clonotype was seen at least ten times. This sequence joins TRBV28 and TRBJ1-3; 8 positions match TRBD1. Germline assignment: CDR1 MDHEN and CDR2 SYDVKM. The CDR3 loop spans 14 amino acids. Losses at the gene ends were 3 bases for V and 4 bases for J; bases not matched to a gene: 2. The CDR3 sequence is CASSLDRVGNTIYF. The CDR3 DNA sequence: TGTGCCAGCAGTTTGGACAGGGTCGGAAACACCATATATTTT.

The chain combines TRBV11-2 with TRBJ2-4; D possibly corresponds to TRBD2 (6 bases). The CDR3 has 14 residues. Germline CDR1 and CDR2: SGHAT and FQNNGV. V was clipped by 3 bases and J by 3 bases, with 9 bases between them. The CDR3 DNA is TGTGCCAGCAGCTTCGGGGGAGGCAAAAACATTCAGTACTTC. Translation: CASSFGGGKNIQYF. The variable domain in full, with the rest retrieved from reference TRBV11-2 and TRBJ2-4, is EAGVAQSPRYKIIEKRQSVAFWCNPISGHATLYWYQQILGQGPKLLIQFQNNGVVDDSQLPKDRFSAERLKGVDSTLKIQPAKLEDSAVYLCASSFGGGKNIQYFGAGTRLSVL.

In its sample, this clonotype was seen many times. The rearrangement uses TRBV10-2 and TRBJ2-7; D might be TRBD2 (6 bases). The V end was cut by 6 bases, the J end by 0 bases, with 9 bases between. There are 13 residues in the CDR3. Germline loops: CDR1 WSHSY, CDR2 SAAADI. Here the CDR3 DNA reads TGCGCCAGCAGAAATAGCGGCTCCTACGAGCAGTACTTC. Translating it yields CASRNSGSYEQYF.

This clonotype was counted at least ten times. The chain carries TRBV5-1 and TRBJ2-2, with 9 bases that match TRBD2. Unmatched junction bases numbered 7, after V lost 4 bases and J lost 0 bases. This CDR3 comprises 17 residues. Germline V lookup: CDR1 SGHRS, CDR2 YFSETQ. CDR3 sequence (DNA): TGCGCCAGCAGCGCTCCGACTAGCGGAACGAACACCGGGGAGCTGTTTTTT. It translates to CASSAPTSGTNTGELFF.

This clonotype was detected many times. This chain joins TRBV12-3 or TRBV12-4 and TRBJ1-1; D ambiguous. V was trimmed by 3 bases and J by 5 bases, leaving 13 bases between them. This CDR3 contains 14 residues. The CDR3 loop is CASSLSAGRTEAFF. For the CDR3, the DNA is TGTGCCAGCAGTTTGTCTGCAGGCAGAACTGAAGCTTTCTTT.

This clonotype was detected ten times or more. The J gene is TRBJ1-1, the V gene TRBV27; D gene unclear. The CDR3 has 11 residues. The V gene lost 6 bases and the J gene lost 7 bases, with 9 bases spanning the gap. The germline V gene encodes CDR1 MNHEY and CDR2 SMNVEV (reference sequence). In DNA, the CDR3 is TGTGCCAGCAGAACCGGACTTGAAGCTTTCTTT. It is translated as CASRTGLEAFF.

In its sample, this clonotype was seen many times. The rearrangement links TRBV7-9 to TRBJ1-1; D is undetermined. CDR1 is SEHNR and CDR2 is FQNEAQ in the germline V gene (reference sequence). The V gene lost 5 bases and the J gene lost 3 bases, with 13 bases spanning the gap. This CDR3 is built from 14 residues. The CDR3 region has the DNA TGTGCCAGCAGCCCATTTTCAGGCGACACTGAAGCTTTCTTT. It is translated as CASSPFSGDTEAFF.

V and J are TRBV7-6 and TRBJ2-2; D is ambiguous. Germline V gene data show CDR1 as SGHVS and CDR2 as FNYEAQ. The CDR3 covers 17 residues. V lost 5 bases to trimming and J lost 0 bases, with 16 bases between them. In nucleotides, the CDR3 is TGTGCCAGCAGCCAACGAACCACACGAGCGAACACCGGGGAGCTGTTTTTT. Translated: CASSQRTTRANTGELFF.

In its sample, this clonotype was seen many times. The V gene is TRBV4-1, the J gene TRBJ1-2; no firm D call. Germline V gene lookup returns CDR1 MGHRA and CDR2 YSYEKL. The ends were cut back, 1 base at V and 3 bases at J, with 15 bases in the middle. This CDR3 is 16 amino acids long. The CDR3 region is CASSQVETASHYGYTF. Written as DNA, the CDR3 is TGCGCCAGCAGCCAAGTGGAAACAGCCTCCCACTATGGCTACACCTTC.

Comment on this clonotype: Sequence at one end of the junction differs from germline and may be a read error. The V call is TRBV16, the J call TRBJ2-7; D is unclear. The germline CDR1 and CDR2 sequences are KGHSY and FQNENV. This CDR3 contains 12 residues. CDR3: CTSSQSNYEQYF. CDR3 nucleotides: TGTACCAGCAGCCAATCAAATTACGAGCAGTACTTC. Full variable domain (outside the CDR3, taken from reference TRBV16 and TRBJ2-7): GEEVAQTPKHLVRGEGQKAKLYCAPIKGHSYVFWYQQVLKNEFKFLISFQNENVFDETGMPKERFSAKCLPNSPCSLEIQATKLEDSAVYFCTSSQSNYEQYFGPGTRLTVT.

This clonotype was recorded at least ten times. The CDR3 reads CASRRRSSSTDTQYF. Written as DNA, the CDR3 is TGTGCCAGCAGAAGACGGTCCTCTAGCACAGATACGCAGTATTTT. The gene calls are TRBV14 and TRBJ2-3, with D hard to call. The germline V and J ends were trimmed by 6 bases and 0 bases, with 13 bases remaining between them. This CDR3 comprises 15 residues. From germline, CDR1 is SGHDN and CDR2 FVKESK.

This clonotype appeared once. This may arise from a read error, as a much more abundant clone is one base away. This chain links TRBV7-3 with TRBJ1-2; D is perhaps TRBD1 (5 bases). The germline V and J ends were trimmed by 5 bases and 3 bases, with 13 bases remaining between them. Germline CDR1 is SGHTA and CDR2 is FQGTGA. The CDR3 is made up of 14 amino acids. CDR3 region: CASSLRTPDYGYTF. The CDR3 DNA is TGTGCCAGCAGCCTCAGGACACCAGACTATGGCTACACCTTC. Based on the CDR3 plus reference TRBV7-3 and TRBJ1-2, the full variable domain is GAGVSQTPSNKVTEKGKYVELRCDPISGHTALYWYRQSLGQGPEFLIYFQGTGAADDSGLPNDRFFAVRPEGSVSTLKIQRTERGDSAVYLCASSLRTPDYGYTFGSGTRLTVV.

This clonotype was counted many times. The chain carries TRBV5-6 and TRBJ1-2; 11 bases are shared with TRBD1. The CDR3 loop spans 16 amino acids. J gave up 5 bases and V 0 bases, and 6 bases lay outside the gene matches. Germline V lookup: CDR1 SGHDT, CDR2 YYEEEE. The CDR3 sequence: CASSLDGQGAEYGYTF. The CDR3 coding sequence is TGTGCCAGCAGCTTGGATGGACAGGGGGCGGAATATGGCTACACCTTC.

This clonotype was detected ten times or more. The chain recombines TRBV19 with TRBJ2-1; 9 positions agree with TRBD2. Trimming cost V 4 bases and J 3 bases; bases outside gene matches: 4. The CDR3 extends over 15 amino acids. Germline CDR1 reads LNHDA; CDR2 reads SQIVND (reference sequence). CDR3 nucleotide sequence: TGTGCCAGTAGTAGCGGGGGGGCCCTCTACAATGAGCAGTTCTTC. Its translation is CASSSGGALYNEQFF.

To note about this clonotype: A much larger clonotype is one base distant, so this may be a read error. J is TRBJ2-7 and V is TRBV20-1; a weak D match, TRBD2 (5 bases). The CDR3 is 13 residues long. Germline CDR1 and CDR2: DFQATT and SNEGSKA (reference sequence). The CDR3 region has the DNA TGCAGTGCTTACAGCGGAACCTCCTACGAGCAGCACTTC. Amino acids: CSAYSGTSYEQHF.

This clonotype occurred many times. This chain uses TRBV3-1 with TRBJ2-6; D is uncertain. With 8 bases removed from V and 0 bases from J, the gap between germline ends came to 5 bases. Per germline, CDR1 LGHDT and CDR2 YNNKEL (reference sequence). The CDR3 covers 13 residues. CDR3 in amino acids: CASQSSGANVLTF. The CDR3, as DNA: TGTGCCAGCCAGAGCTCTGGGGCCAACGTCCTGACTTTC.